This TCR beta chain was obtained from a study of CD8 T cells in ankylosing spondylitis. This clonotype was seen repeatedly, ten times or more. Its antigen is unidentified. Quantitative 5'-RACE with molecular barcodes generated TCR beta libraries. One entry per CDR3 protein, called by TCRdb with MiXCR from the 5' RACE reads. The sample contains around 330,000 distinct CDR3 sequences, roughly 12% of which appear only once. Study-level results: Peripheral blood samples showed relatively rare disease-linked clones, and these clones were CD8+.

The V and J ends lost 3 bases and 7 bases respectively, with 13 bases between them. The CDR3 has 14 residues. V gene TRBV12-3 or TRBV12-4 combines with J gene TRBJ1-5; perhaps TRBD1 as D (5 bases). Input material: blood, either unsorted or a sorted T cell fraction (not recorded which). This TCR came from a female donor with ankylosing spondylitis or in good health (not recorded which). Here the CDR3 reads CASSFGQGGQPQHF. The DNA for the CDR3 is TGTGCCAGCAGTTTTGGGCAGGGCGGACAGCCCCAGCATTTT.